Following are 26 T cell receptor beta chains from one sample sequenced in a study of identical twins. TCRdb reanalysed the 5' RACE reads using MiXCR and keeps one entry per CDR3 protein. The sample consists of around 550,000 distinct CDR3 sequences, approximately 14% of them appearing once. These data were also filed under a second study, of yellow fever vaccine responses in identical twins.

The sample was CD4+ T cells sorted from blood. The source of these receptors is a woman younger than 35 in good health.

There are a few counts of this clonotype. The V call is TRBV29-1, the J call TRBJ1-2, with 10 bases that match TRBD1. This CDR3 region has 13 residues. Unmatched junction bases numbered 10, after V lost 7 bases and J lost 8 bases. The germline V gene has CDR1 SQVTM and CDR2 ANQGSEA. The CDR3 is CSAEPGQGLGYTF. The CDR3 nucleotides are TGCAGCGCCGAACCGGGACAGGGGTTGGGCTACACCTTC.

The table lists this clonotype with a few counts. The chain employs TRBV28 and TRBJ2-1; TRBD2 might be the D (5 bases). The length of the CDR3 is 13 residues. V shed 3 bases and J shed 8 bases, with 11 bases lying between them. CDR1 and CDR2 from the germline V gene are MDHEN and SYDVKM. The CDR3 loop reads CASSFAASYEQFF. CDR3 coding DNA: TGTGCCAGCAGTTTCGCAGCTAGCTATGAGCAGTTCTTC.

V gene TRBV7-8 combines with J gene TRBJ2-3, with a tentative D call TRBD2 (5 bases). Germline V CDR1 and CDR2: SGHVS, FQNEAQ. V was pared by 4 bases and J by 4 bases, with 12 bases between. The CDR3 extends over 14 amino acids. Written as DNA, the CDR3 is TGTGCCAGCAGCTACGTGGGAGTAGCAGATACGCAGTATTTT. Encoded protein: CASSYVGVADTQYF.

This chain joins TRBV5-1 and TRBJ1-1; D perhaps matches TRBD1 (6 bases). V was trimmed by 3 bases and J by 5 bases, leaving 14 bases between them. Germline CDR1 reads SGHRS; CDR2 reads YFSETQ. The CDR3 totals 14 residues. The chain's CDR3 is CASSSKQGWTEAFF. In DNA, the CDR3 is TGCGCCAGCAGCTCAAAACAGGGTTGGACTGAAGCTTTCTTT.

This clonotype was recorded at least ten times. The CDR3 nucleotides read TGCGCCAGCAGCTTGTTACAGGGAAAAGAGACCCAGTACTTC. It is translated as CASSLLQGKETQYF. This chain connects TRBV5-1 to TRBJ2-5; D is perhaps TRBD1 (6 bases). CDR1 and CDR2 from the germline V gene are SGHRS and YFSETQ. CDR3 length: 14 amino acids. Trimming stripped 1 base from V and 3 bases from J, with 10 bases between.

This clonotype has ten or more counts. The chain is built from TRBV6-5 and TRBJ2-7; possibly TRBD1 or TRBD2 for D (5 bases each). This CDR3 has 14 residues. Trimming took off 2 bases at V and 7 bases at J, with 15 bases between the two ends. From germline, CDR1 is MNHEY and CDR2 SVGAGI. CDR3 in DNA: TGTGCCAGCAGTTACGGTAGAGGGACGGGGGAGCAGTACGTC. This translates into CASSYGRGTGEQYV.

This sequence joins TRBV5-1 and TRBJ2-1, with D hard to call. The germline V and J ends were trimmed by 0 bases and 0 bases, with 7 bases remaining between them. The CDR3 length is 15 residues. CDR1 is SGHRS, CDR2 YFSETQ, per germline. DNA for the CDR3: TGCGCCAGCAGCTTGGCCCAAAGCTCCTACAATGAGCAGTTCTTC. Translating gives CASSLAQSSYNEQFF. Full variable domain (remainder filled in from reference TRBV5-1 and TRBJ2-1): KAGVTQTPRYLIKTRGQQVTLSCSPISGHRSVSWYQQTPGQGLQFLFEYFSETQRNKGNFPGRFSGRQFSNSRSEMNVSTLELGDSALYLCASSLAQSSYNEQFFGPGTRLTVL.

This clonotype was detected only a few times. The chain couples TRBV2 to TRBJ2-5; D perhaps matches TRBD1 (5 bases). CDR3 length equals 14 residues. V lost 6 bases and J 8 bases, leaving 19 bases between the germline ends. Germline CDR1 and CDR2: SNHLY and FYNNEI. For the CDR3, the DNA is TGTGCCAGCAGAGGTGACAGTTCTATCGGTACCCAGTACTTC. This sequence encodes CASRGDSSIGTQYF.

This clonotype has a handful of counts. The chain uses TRBV29-1 and TRBJ2-7, with 9 bases identical to TRBD1. The CDR3 totals 15 residues. V dropped 5 bases and J dropped 4; count of bases not matched to a gene: 12. Germline CDR1 is SQVTM and CDR2 is ANQGSEA. In DNA, the CDR3 is TGCAGCGTTCAGTTATGGGACAGGGAAGAGTACGAGCAGTACTTC. Its translation is CSVQLWDREEYEQYF.

This clonotype was seen a few times. The chain carries TRBV18 and TRBJ2-7; the match to TRBD2 covers 10 bases. V shed 1 base, J shed 4 bases, and the junction held 7 bases outside the gene matches. The CDR3 loop spans 16 amino acids. The germline V gene has CDR1 KGHSH and CDR2 LQKENI. CDR3 residues: CASSPLPSGSVYEQYF. CDR3 in DNA: TGTGCCAGCTCACCACTCCCTAGCGGGAGCGTATACGAGCAGTACTTC.

This clonotype came up a few times. The chain joins TRBV27 to TRBJ2-7, with TRBD1 identical over 7 bases. The CDR3 has 13 residues. Germline values: CDR1 MNHEY, CDR2 SMNVEV (reference sequence). V shed 5 bases, J shed 4 bases, and the junction held 5 bases outside the gene matches. The CDR3 region is CASSPTTGYEQYV. The CDR3 DNA sequence: TGTGCCAGCAGTCCCACGACAGGGTACGAGCAGTACGTC.

This clonotype was seen a handful of times. V and J are TRBV5-1 and TRBJ2-3; D ambiguous. CDR1 is SGHRS, CDR2 YFSETQ, per germline. Trimming stripped 4 bases from V and 6 bases from J, with 12 bases between. The length of the CDR3 is 13 residues. The CDR3 bases are TGCGCCAGCAGCCGGAAAATGTCGGATACGCAGTATTTT. Its protein is CASSRKMSDTQYF. Full variable domain (rest looked up from reference TRBV5-1 and TRBJ2-3): KAGVTQTPRYLIKTRGQQVTLSCSPISGHRSVSWYQQTPGQGLQFLFEYFSETQRNKGNFPGRFSGRQFSNSRSEMNVSTLELGDSALYLCASSRKMSDTQYFGPGTRLTVL.

The chain couples TRBV4-1 to TRBJ2-1; the D is unclear. Germline CDR1 reads MGHRA; CDR2 reads YSYEKL. V was shortened by 4 bases and J by 6 bases, with 25 bases between the two germline ends. CDR3 length: 18 amino acids. The CDR3 spells CASSPRERRMLKSNEQFF. CDR3 sequence (DNA): TGCGCCAGCAGCCCAAGAGAGCGCCGTATGTTAAAATCCAATGAGCAGTTCTTC.

This clonotype occurred a few times. The rearrangement joins TRBV18 to TRBJ2-1, with unresolved D. The CDR3 consists of 14 residues. V was shortened by 0 bases and J by 5 bases, with 8 bases between the two germline ends. CDR1 KGHSH and CDR2 LQKENI come from the germline V gene. The CDR3 is CASSPPAPHNEQFF. CDR3 bases: TGTGCCAGCTCACCACCCGCCCCGCACAATGAGCAGTTCTTC.

The chain carries TRBV20-1 and TRBJ2-7, with TRBD2 identical over 7 bases. Trimming cost V 6 bases and J 4 bases; bases outside gene matches: 15. The CDR3 is 15 residues long. Germline lookup yields CDR1 DFQATT and CDR2 SNEGSKA (reference sequence). The CDR3 DNA reads TGCAGTGCCATGACTGGGCGGGAGTTCATATACGAGCAGTACTTC. Translation: CSAMTGREFIYEQYF.

This clonotype occurred once. The CDR3 DNA is TGCGCCAGCAGCTTGGCCCCCGACAATGAGCAGTTCTTC. Its translation is CASSLAPDNEQFF. This sequence joins TRBV5-1 and TRBJ2-1, with D uncertain. In germline, CDR1 is SGHRS, CDR2 YFSETQ. V lost 0 bases, J lost 5 bases, and 6 bases lay in between. The CDR3 sequence is 13 residues long. The variable domain in full, completed from reference TRBV5-1 and TRBJ2-1, reads KAGVTQTPRYLIKTRGQQVTLSCSPISGHRSVSWYQQTPGQGLQFLFEYFSETQRNKGNFPGRFSGRQFSNSRSEMNVSTLELGDSALYLCASSLAPDNEQFFGPGTRLTVL.

The rearrangement uses TRBV15 and TRBJ1-3, with D perhaps matching TRBD1 (5 bases). The CDR3 spans 14 residues. Trimming took off 4 bases at V and 5 bases at J, with 12 bases between the two ends. CDR1 and CDR2 from the germline V gene are LNHNV and YYDKDF (reference sequence). The CDR3 protein is CATSNRDGRNTIYF. The DNA of the CDR3 is TGTGCCACCAGCAACCGGGACGGCCGAAACACCATATATTTT. The variable domain in full, with the rest retrieved from reference TRBV15 and TRBJ1-3, is DAMVIQNPRYQVTQFGKPVTLSCSQTLNHNVMYWYQQKSSQAPKLLFHYYDKDFNNEADTPDNFQSRRPNTSFCFLDIRSPGLGDTAMYLCATSNRDGRNTIYFGEGSWLTVV.

The rearrangement joins TRBV20-1 to TRBJ1-3; TRBD1 aligns across 7 bases. J was trimmed by 7 bases and V by 0 bases; bases with no gene match: 21. The CDR3 spans 19 residues. CDR1 DFQATT and CDR2 SNEGSKA come from the germline V gene (reference sequence). The CDR3 nucleotides read TGCAGTGCTAGAGACCCTTTGGGCCCTTTAGACAGGGAAAGCAACACCATATATTTT. Its protein is CSARDPLGPLDRESNTIYF.

This chain connects TRBV6-6 to TRBJ1-2; weak D call: TRBD1 (6 bases). With 5 bases removed from V and 4 bases from J, the gap between germline ends came to 11 bases. From germline, CDR1 is MNHNY and CDR2 SVGAGI (reference sequence). The CDR3 spans 13 residues. The CDR3 loop reads CASSKQGPYGYTF. The DNA for the CDR3 is TGTGCCAGCAGTAAACAGGGTCCCTATGGCTACACCTTC.

The CDR3 region is CASSFIVTGGYGYTF. The CDR3 DNA reads as TGTGCCAGCAGTTTCATAGTTACAGGGGGCTATGGCTACACCTTC. The chain couples TRBV28 to TRBJ1-2; 8 bases align to TRBD1. Germline values: CDR1 MDHEN, CDR2 SYDVKM. This CDR3 region has 15 residues. Trimming removed 3 bases from V and 4 bases from J; junction bases left unmatched: 7.

This rearrangement joins TRBV6-5 to TRBJ2-6; TRBD1 matches at 9 bases. V shed 4 bases, J shed 1 base, and the junction held 8 bases outside the gene matches. CDR3 size: 18 residues. Germline CDR1 is MNHEY and CDR2 is SVGAGI. CDR3 nucleotides: TGTGCCAGCAGTTCAGGACAGGGGAAGATTTCTGGGGCCAACGTCCTGACTTTC. Residues: CASSSGQGKISGANVLTF.

The J gene is TRBJ1-2, the V gene TRBV6-1, with D possibly being TRBD1 (5 bases). Trimming took 6 bases from V and 4 from J, leaving 12 bases between them. The CDR3 contains 13 residues. Germline V lookup: CDR1 MNHNS, CDR2 SASEGT. The CDR3 DNA reads as TGTGCCAGCAGGGGGGTAGCGTCCTATGGCTACACCTTC. This translates into CASRGVASYGYTF.

The chain combines TRBV6-5 with TRBJ2-7; maybe TRBD1 (6 bases). Germline values: CDR1 MNHEY, CDR2 SVGAGI. Trimming took 4 bases from V and 3 from J, leaving 13 bases between them. There are 14 residues in the CDR3. The CDR3 is CASSFTQGNYEQYF. CDR3 bases: TGTGCCAGCAGTTTTACTCAGGGGAACTACGAGCAGTACTTC.

The CDR3 DNA follows: TGCAGCGTTGAAACAGGGAACTATGGCTACACCTTC. Residues: CSVETGNYGYTF. The rearrangement uses TRBV29-1 and TRBJ1-2; possibly TRBD1 for D (6 bases). The CDR3 sequence is 12 residues long. V was trimmed by 2 bases and J by 2 bases, leaving 6 bases between them. In germline, CDR1 is SQVTM, CDR2 ANQGSEA.

The V and J genes are TRBV4-1 and TRBJ2-5; no firm D call. Germline V gene lookup returns CDR1 MGHRA and CDR2 YSYEKL. This CDR3 is built from 13 residues. Deletions cut 1 base from V and 2 bases from J, with 5 bases between. The CDR3: CASSQGIQETQYF. The CDR3 nucleotides are TGCGCCAGCAGCCAAGGGATTCAAGAGACCCAGTACTTC.

As DNA, the CDR3 is TGCAGTGCCCAGGGACTAGCTGGCGAGCAGTACTTC. Translation gives CSAQGLAGEQYF. The chain combines TRBV20-1 with TRBJ2-7; 9 bases agree with TRBD2. The V gene end was trimmed by 6 bases and the J gene end by 6 bases; junction bases not matched to a gene: 6. CDR1 is DFQATT, CDR2 SNEGSKA, per germline (reference sequence). CDR3 length: 12 amino acids.